The following is a T cell receptor beta chain sequence with its context. This specimen comes from a study of blood T cell repertoires in COVID-19. Study-level background: The study drew acute and convalescent COVID-19 samples from the United States, Italy and Spain. T cells, B-cell-depleted T cells, or PBMCs supplied cDNA or gDNA.

The germline CDR1 and CDR2 sequences are GTSNPN and SVGIG (reference sequence). This CDR3 comprises 15 residues. Between the trimmed V and J ends, which lost 5 bases and 4 bases, there was a span of 18 bases. How the authors handled the data: Reference gene primer amplification gave nucleated cell count estimates. Sequencing used immunoSEQ multiplex PCR; TCRdb keeps in-frame clones, though not all of them. V and J calls plus clone size are reproduced from that table; the DNA served to infer D and trimming. Of about 140,000 clones in the sample, 80% to 90% were seen once. The TCR comes from an elderly woman with acute or convalescent COVID-19. Sequenced sample: peripheral blood. The J gene is TRBJ1-5, the V gene TRBV30; D gene ambiguous. CDR3 sequence reads: CAWGERAGRNQPQHF. The CDR3 nucleotides are TGTGCCTGGGGGGAGAGGGCAGGTAGAAATCAGCCCCAGCATTTT.